This entry lists 25 T cell receptor beta chains sequenced from one sample in a study of graft-versus-host responses after intestinal transplantation. Assay: immunoSEQ multiplex PCR; the TCRdb copy retains only in-frame clones and omits some. Among approximately 38,000 clones listed, around four fifths were seen once. Here the sequenced sample was PBMCs, taken about 1,000 days after transplant. The receptors originated from a human patient who received an intestinal transplant, so some T cells may come from the graft donor.

V usage is TRBV28 and J usage is TRBJ2-1; 11 positions agree with TRBD2. The CDR3 consists of 16 residues. CDR1 and CDR2 from the germline V gene are MDHEN and SYDVKM. Trimming removed 6 bases from V and 6 bases from J; junction bases left unmatched: 10. The chain's CDR3 is CASRTGLAGRGNEQFF. CDR3 bases: TGTGCCAGCAGAACTGGACTAGCGGGCCGGGGCAATGAGCAGTTCTTC.

The chain combines TRBV6-1 with TRBJ2-6; either TRBD1 or TRBD2 may fit D (5 bases each). CDR3 length: 20 residues. The ends were cut back, 3 bases at V and 0 bases at J, with 21 bases in the middle. CDR1 is MNHNS and CDR2 is SASEGT in the germline V gene. CDR3 protein: CASSERDLGRMSSGANVLTF. CDR3 nucleotide sequence: TGTGCCAGCAGTGAGAGGGACCTGGGACGGATGAGCTCTGGGGCCAACGTCCTGACTTTC.

The V and J genes are TRBV11-2 and TRBJ2-5; D not resolved. Germline V gives CDR1 SGHAT, CDR2 FQNNGV. V was pared by 5 bases and J by 2 bases, with 12 bases between. The CDR3 length is 14 residues. CDR3: CASSPTVRQETQYF. The CDR3, as DNA: TGTGCCAGCAGCCCTACGGTCCGGCAAGAGACCCAGTACTTC.

This chain connects TRBV5-4 to TRBJ2-7; TRBD1 aligns across 8 bases. The CDR3 has 14 amino acids. Germline CDR1 is SGHNT and CDR2 is YYREEE (reference sequence). V was pared by 4 bases and J by 2 bases, with 5 bases of the junction left unmatched. CDR3 sequence reads: CASSLGTGTYEQYF. Here the CDR3 DNA reads TGTGCCAGCAGCCTCGGGACAGGTACCTACGAGCAGTACTTC. Filled out from reference TRBV5-4 and TRBJ2-7, the complete variable domain reads ETGVTQSPTHLIKTRGQQVTLRCSSQSGHNTVSWYQQALGQGPQFIFQYYREEENGRGNFPPRFSGLQFPNYSSELNVNALELDDSALYLCASSLGTGTYEQYFGPGTRLTVT.

The chain links TRBV28 to TRBJ2-1, with 10 bases lining up with TRBD2. Germline trimming cut 3 bases from V and 7 bases from J; bases unmatched to any gene: 9. The CDR3 runs 16 residues. CDR1 is MDHEN and CDR2 is SYDVKM in the germline V gene. In nucleotides, the CDR3 is TGTGCCAGCAGTTTCCAGCGGGGGGGCTTTGGGAATGAGCAGTTCTTC. It is translated as CASSFQRGGFGNEQFF.

V usage is TRBV4-1 and J usage is TRBJ1-6, with D possibly being TRBD1 (5 bases). The CDR3 consists of 17 residues. The germline gives CDR1 MGHRA, CDR2 YSYEKL. Trimming took off 3 bases at V and 10 bases at J, with 22 bases between the two ends. The CDR3 region is CASSQGLRGVKSSPLHF. The CDR3 coding sequence is TGCGCCAGCAGCCAGGGTCTTAGGGGAGTAAAGTCGTCACCCCTCCACTTT.

The chain carries TRBV9 and TRBJ2-1; 11 nucleotides align to TRBD2. Germline-derived CDR1 and CDR2 are SGDLS and YYNGEE. CDR3 length: 17 residues. V trimming: 4 bases; J trimming: 4 bases; junction bases outside the gene matches: 10. In DNA, the CDR3 is TGTGCCAGCAGCCCTGGACTAGCGGGCTTCCTATACAATGAGCAGTTCTTC. Translated: CASSPGLAGFLYNEQFF.

This chain joins TRBV7-8 and TRBJ1-6, with a possible D match to TRBD1 (5 bases). Germline V gene sequence: CDR1 SGHVS, CDR2 FQNEAQ. Between the trimmed V and J ends, which lost 0 bases and 3 bases, there was a span of 6 bases. The CDR3 covers 15 residues. This chain's CDR3 is CASSLARGYNSPLHF. The CDR3 nucleotides read TGTGCCAGCAGCTTAGCTAGGGGCTATAATTCACCCCTCCACTTT.

The V call is TRBV11-1, the J call TRBJ1-4; D unclear. The V end lost 5 bases, the J end lost 12 bases, and 16 bases lay between the germline ends. The germline CDR1 and CDR2 sequences are SGHAT and FQDESV (reference sequence). The CDR3 loop spans 13 amino acids. The CDR3 reads CASSVNEGRELFF. CDR3 nucleotide sequence: TGTGCCAGCAGCGTTAATGAAGGACGAGAACTGTTTTTT.

This rearrangement joins TRBV4-1 to TRBJ1-1; TRBD1 agrees at 10 bases. The CDR3 consists of 14 residues. The J segment lost 4 bases and the V segment lost 4 bases, leaving 3 bases of the junction unmatched. Germline assignment: CDR1 MGHRA and CDR2 YSYEKL. CDR3 DNA sequence: TGCGCCAGCAGCCTCCGGGACAGGGGCACTGAAGCTTTCTTT. As protein: CASSLRDRGTEAFF.

V usage is TRBV11-2 and J usage is TRBJ1-1; D is possibly TRBD1 (5 bases). CDR3 length: 15 amino acids. Germline assignment: CDR1 SGHAT and CDR2 FQNNGV. Trimming took off 2 bases at V and 3 bases at J, with 13 bases between the two ends. This CDR3 reads CASSLRDPPYTEAFF. CDR3 in DNA: TGTGCCAGCAGCTTACGGGACCCTCCTTACACTGAAGCTTTCTTT.

The rearrangement uses TRBV30 and TRBJ2-7; 9 nucleotides align to TRBD1. Losses at the gene ends were 1 base for V and 7 bases for J; bases not matched to a gene: 11. Germline assignment: CDR1 GTSNPN and CDR2 SVGIG (reference sequence). The CDR3 is 15 amino acids. The CDR3: CAWSDDRTGAREQYF. CDR3 nucleotide sequence: TGTGCCTGGAGTGACGATAGGACAGGGGCGCGGGAGCAGTACTTC.

The chain links TRBV6-5 to TRBJ2-5; D ambiguous. The length of the CDR3 is 13 residues. In germline, CDR1 is MNHEY, CDR2 SVGAGI. Trimming stripped 0 bases from V and 4 bases from J, with 6 bases between. The CDR3: CASSYSSGETQYF. The CDR3 coding sequence is TGTGCCAGCAGTTACTCCAGTGGAGAGACCCAGTACTTC.

The rearrangement uses TRBV28 and TRBJ1-2, with TRBD1 matching over 7 bases. V shed 6 bases, J shed 5 bases, and the junction held 15 bases outside the gene matches. Germline V lookup: CDR1 MDHEN, CDR2 SYDVKM. This CDR3 comprises 16 residues. The CDR3 DNA reads as TGTGCCAGCAGCTATTTGACAGGGCGTAATTGGTATGGCTACACCTTC. This gives the protein CASSYLTGRNWYGYTF.

This chain connects TRBV6-1 to TRBJ1-1; 8 bases agree with TRBD1. CDR3 length: 16 residues. Trimming took 1 base from V and 6 from J; bases not matched to a gene: 10. Germline CDR1 reads MNHNS; CDR2 reads SASEGT. CDR3 sequence: CASSEGETGANAEAFF. CDR3 sequence (DNA): TGTGCCAGCAGTGAAGGGGAGACAGGGGCAAACGCTGAAGCTTTCTTT.

In its sample, this clone was seen a few times. This sequence joins TRBV2 and TRBJ2-3, with D hard to call. The germline gives CDR1 SNHLY, CDR2 FYNNEI. Trimming pared 5 bases from V and 7 bases from J, leaving 7 bases between. The CDR3 is made up of 11 amino acids. The CDR3 region is CASSPIYTQYF. CDR3 nucleotides: TGTGCCAGCAGTCCCATTTATACGCAGTATTTT.

The chain has TRBV19 and TRBJ1-3, with TRBD1 matching over 11 bases. The CDR3 consists of 13 residues. Germline V CDR1 and CDR2: LNHDA, SQIVND (reference sequence). Trimming took 9 bases from V and 6 from J; bases not matched to a gene: 4. The CDR3 DNA reads TGTGCCAGCCGGGACAGGGGGGAAAACACCATATATTTT. It translates to CASRDRGENTIYF.

The genes are TRBV5-1 and TRBJ2-7; 7 bases line up with TRBD1. V lost 4 bases to trimming and J lost 0 bases; unmatched junction nucleotides: 7. Germline CDR1 and CDR2: SGHRS and YFSETQ. The CDR3 is 15 residues long. The CDR3 nucleotides read TGCGCCAGCAGCCCGGCCGGGACAGTCTCCTACGAGCAGTACTTC. This encodes CASSPAGTVSYEQYF.

This sequence joins TRBV9 and TRBJ1-5; D perhaps matches TRBD1 (6 bases). Germline V gives CDR1 SGDLS, CDR2 YYNGEE. The CDR3 length is 13 residues. Between the trimmed V and J ends, which lost 3 bases and 2 bases, there was a span of 6 bases. Here the CDR3 DNA reads TGTGCCAGCAGCGCAGGGGGCAATCAGCCCCAGCATTTT. Its translation: CASSAGGNQPQHF.

The chain employs TRBV21-1 and TRBJ2-3. TRBV21-1 is a recognized pseudogene. The CDR3 spans 17 residues. This CDR3 reads CASSKSRGPPSTDTQYF. Here the CDR3 DNA reads TGTGCCAGCAGCAAATCACGGGGGCCTCCCAGTACAGATACGCAGTATTTT.

This clone occurred a few times. It is unclear where the CDR3 begins or ends on the DNA, so no DNA is shown, and the CDR3 is as TCRdb lists it. This chain uses TRBV21-1 with TRBJ1-2. TRBV21-1 is recorded as a pseudogene. The CDR3 contains 10 residues when both ends are counted. The CDR3 loop is CASGWGVGTF.

The chain links TRBV11-2 to TRBJ1-2; D gene ambiguous. Deletions cut 3 bases from V and 2 bases from J, with 7 bases between. This CDR3 has 13 amino acids. From germline, CDR1 is SGHAT and CDR2 FQNNGV. CDR3 nucleotide sequence: TGTGCCAGCAGCTTGGTGGAGAACTATGGCTACACCTTC. Residues: CASSLVENYGYTF. Using reference TRBV11-2 and TRBJ1-2 for the parts outside the CDR3, the full variable domain is EAGVAQSPRYKIIEKRQSVAFWCNPISGHATLYWYQQILGQGPKLLIQFQNNGVVDDSQLPKDRFSAERLKGVDSTLKIQPAKLEDSAVYLCASSLVENYGYTFGSGTRLTVV.

The chain couples TRBV5-1 to TRBJ2-7; TRBD2 agrees at 8 bases. This CDR3 spans 15 amino acids. V shed 4 bases and J 1 base; nucleotides not matched to a gene: 7. Germline CDR1 reads SGHRS; CDR2 reads YFSETQ. The CDR3: CASSPVAGGSYEQYF. The CDR3 nucleotides are TGCGCCAGCAGCCCAGTCGCGGGAGGTTCCTACGAGCAGTACTTC.

As concerns this clone: The same CDR3 can be traced to other DNA sequences in this sample. This sequence joins TRBV28 and TRBJ1-6; 8 nucleotides align to TRBD1. CDR1 is MDHEN and CDR2 is SYDVKM in the germline V gene. This CDR3 has 16 amino acids. Trimming cost V 7 bases and J 3 bases; bases outside gene matches: 8. Here the CDR3 reads CASIGGDRLYNSPLHF. CDR3 nucleotide sequence: TGTGCCAGCATCGGCGGGGACAGGCTCTATAATTCACCCCTCCACTTT.

The chain recombines TRBV7-9 with TRBJ2-7; TRBD2 aligns across 8 bases. This CDR3 spans 14 amino acids. Germline CDR1 and CDR2: SEHNR and FQNEAQ (reference sequence). V lost 4 bases to trimming and J lost 1 base; unmatched junction nucleotides: 3. Written as DNA, the CDR3 is TGTGCCAGCAGCTCAAGCGGGGGTTCCTACGAGCAGTACTTC. It codes for CASSSSGGSYEQYF. The full variable domain, rest sourced from reference TRBV7-9 and TRBJ2-7, is DTGVSQNPRHKITKRGQNVTFRCDPISEHNRLYWYRQTLGQGPEFLTYFQNEAQLEKSRLLSDRFSAERPKGSFSTLEIQRTEQGDSAMYLCASSSSGGSYEQYFGPGTRLTVT.